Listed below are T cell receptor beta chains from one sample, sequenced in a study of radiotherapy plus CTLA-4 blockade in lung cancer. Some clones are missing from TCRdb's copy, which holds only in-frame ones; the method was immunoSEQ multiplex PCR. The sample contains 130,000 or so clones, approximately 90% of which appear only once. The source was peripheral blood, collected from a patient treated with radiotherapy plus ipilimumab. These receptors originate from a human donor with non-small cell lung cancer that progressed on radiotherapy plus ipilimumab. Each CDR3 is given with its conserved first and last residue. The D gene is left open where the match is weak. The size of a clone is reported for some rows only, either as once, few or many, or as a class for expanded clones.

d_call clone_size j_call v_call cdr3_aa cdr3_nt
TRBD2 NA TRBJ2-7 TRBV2 CASNPGTRGEQYF TGTGCCAGCAATCCCGGGACTAGGGGCGAGCAGTACTTC
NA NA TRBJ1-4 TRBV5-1 CASSKGTSNEKLFF TGCGCCAGCAGTAAGGGGACGTCTAATGAAAAACTGTTTTTT
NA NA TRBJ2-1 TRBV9 CASSVEGPPYEQFF TGTGCCAGCAGCGTAGAGGGTCCTCCCTATGAGCAGTTCTTC
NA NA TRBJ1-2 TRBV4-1 CASSQEGVNYGYTF TGCGCCAGCAGCCAAGAGGGGGTTAACTATGGCTACACCTTC
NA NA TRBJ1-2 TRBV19 CASSKPANRVPSF TGTGCCAGTAGTAAGCCCGCAAACAGGGTACCTTCCTTC
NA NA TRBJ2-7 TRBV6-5 CASSRTAAYEQYF TGTGCCAGCAGTAGGACAGCGGCCTACGAGCAGTACTTC
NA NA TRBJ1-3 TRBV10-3 CAMGAGEIPFLRNTIYF TGTGCCATGGGTGCAGGGGAAATCCCCTTCCTTAGAAACACCATATATTTT
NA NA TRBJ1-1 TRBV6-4 CASSAHGTNAEAFF TGTGCCAGCAGTGCCCACGGGACTAACGCTGAAGCTTTCTTT
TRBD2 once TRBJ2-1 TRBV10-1 CASSETGPGLAGDNNEQFF TGCGCCAGCAGTGAGACTGGACCGGGACTAGCGGGAGATAACAATGAGCAGTTCTTC
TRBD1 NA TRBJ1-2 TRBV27 CASSYTGTGNGYTF TGTGCCAGCAGTTACACCGGGACAGGGAATGGCTACACCTTC
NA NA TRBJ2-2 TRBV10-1 CASSDYATGELFF TGCGCCAGCAGTGATTATGCCACCGGGGAGCTGTTTTTT
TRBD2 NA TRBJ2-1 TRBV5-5 CASSRSGSKYNEQFF TGTGCCAGCAGCCGCAGCGGGAGCAAGTACAATGAGCAGTTCTTC
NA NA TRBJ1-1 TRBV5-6 CASSPGGGFGSAFF TGTGCCAGCAGCCCTGGGGGGGGCTTTGGATCAGCTTTCTTT
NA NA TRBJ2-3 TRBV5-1 CASSSNVGADTQYF TGCGCCAGCAGCTCAAACGTAGGTGCAGATACGCAGTATTTT
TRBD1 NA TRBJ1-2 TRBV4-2 CASSQGRGLAGYTF TGTGCCAGCAGCCAAGGGAGGGGGCTCGCTGGCTACACCTTC
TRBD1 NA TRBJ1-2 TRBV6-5 CASSRDRAGYTF TGTGCCAGCAGTCGGGACAGGGCTGGCTACACCTTC
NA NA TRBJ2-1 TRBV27 CASSLTNHNEQFF TGTGCCAGCAGTTTAACCAACCACAATGAGCAGTTCTTC
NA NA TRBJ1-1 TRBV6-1 CASSLGGMNTEAFF TGTGCCAGCAGCTTAGGGGGGATGAACACTGAAGCTTTCTTT
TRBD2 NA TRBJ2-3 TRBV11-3 CASSRLAGAPSTDTQYF TGTGCCAGCAGCCGGCTAGCGGGGGCACCTAGCACAGATACGCAGTATTTT
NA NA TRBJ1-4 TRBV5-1 CASSLAAATNEKLFF TGCGCCAGCAGCTTGGCCGCGGCAACTAATGAAAAACTGTTTTTT
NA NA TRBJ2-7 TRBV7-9 CASSFLSSYEQYF TGTGCCAGCAGCTTTCTCAGCTCCTACGAGCAGTACTTC
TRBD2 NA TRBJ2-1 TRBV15 CATSRDTRTSGTYNEQFF TGTGCCACCAGCAGAGATACTAGGACTAGCGGGACTTACAATGAGCAGTTCTTC
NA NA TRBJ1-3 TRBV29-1 CSVDYGGNTIYF TGCAGCGTTGATTATGGAGGAAACACCATATATTTT
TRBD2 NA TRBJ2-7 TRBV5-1 CASSLVAGGAYEQYF TGCGCCAGCAGCTTGGTAGCGGGAGGGGCCTACGAGCAGTACTTC
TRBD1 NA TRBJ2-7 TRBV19 CASSPGGPEYEQYF TGTGCCAGTAGTCCAGGGGGCCCGGAGTACGAGCAGTACTTC